What follows is one T cell receptor beta chain and its context. Its antigen remains unknown. TCRdb's table, derived via immunoSEQ multiplex PCR, lists solely in-frame clones and lacks some. The sample comprises 65,000 to 90,000 clones, under 80% of which are singletons, and 10% rests with the top ten. This sample was taken from a study of vaccination effects on CD4 cells after COVID-19. Using viral peptide pools, the ViraFEST assay grew out antigen-specific CD4+ T cells prior to sequencing. CD4+ T cell isolation took place after about nine days of culture. All vaccine recipients tested negative for nucleocapsid antibodies and had never contracted SARS-CoV-2 infection. Findings of the study overall: Clones from infection and from vaccination both contracted markedly late after vaccination. No early post-infection timepoints were available in the study, which also included few convalescent patients.

V was shortened by 6 bases and J by 4 bases, with 12 bases between the two germline ends. CDR1 is MNHEY and CDR2 is SVGAGI in the germline V gene. CDR3 length equals 14 residues. The source material was CD4+ T cells from PBMCs cultured with SARS-CoV-2 spike peptides, sampled before COVID-19 vaccination. This TCR was sampled from a human donor who received a COVID-19 vaccine. The chain couples TRBV6-5 to TRBJ2-2; no clear D. The CDR3 here is CASRQSWGTGELFF. DNA for the CDR3: TGTGCCAGCAGACAGAGTTGGGGCACCGGGGAGCTGTTTTTT.